These 20 T cell receptor beta chains were all obtained from the same sample, sequenced in a study of identical twins. TCRdb re-analysed the 5' RACE reads in MiXCR, keeping a single row per CDR3 protein. This sample carries 500,000 to 600,000 distinct CDR3 sequences, 22% of them seen once, and the ten largest clones take around 0.9%. The same sample was also studied in work on T cells expressing NK-cell markers.

The sample taken for sequencing was CD4+ T cells sorted from blood. These receptors were taken from a woman younger than 35 in good health.

The chain recombines TRBV10-2 with TRBJ2-7, with a possible D match to TRBD1 (5 bases). Germline V lookup: CDR1 WSHSY, CDR2 SAAADI. The CDR3 loop spans 18 amino acids. Trimming left V 4 bases short and J 3 bases short, with 25 bases between. The CDR3: CASSGRQLTRVRSYEQYF. For the CDR3, the DNA is TGCGCCAGCAGTGGTAGACAGCTAACCCGGGTACGGAGCTACGAGCAGTACTTC.

The rearrangement uses TRBV6-2 or TRBV6-3 and TRBJ2-1; perhaps D is TRBD1 or TRBD2 (6 bases each). Deletions cut 5 bases from V and 15 bases from J, with 20 bases between. The CDR3 totals 13 residues. CDR1 and CDR2 (germline): MNHEY, SVGEGT. As DNA, the CDR3 is TGTGCCAGCAGTGCTCATACTAGTTGGGGGGCGTTCTTC. The encoded protein is CASSAHTSWGAFF.

The genes are TRBV20-1 and TRBJ1-1; D remains unclear. CDR3 length: 15 residues. Germline CDR1 DFQATT, CDR2 SNEGSKA (reference sequence). The germline V and J ends were trimmed by 4 bases and 0 bases, with 15 bases remaining between them. In DNA form, the CDR3 reads TGCAGTGCTACCCTGTCGTGGGATATGAACACTGAAGCTTTCTTT. Its protein product is CSATLSWDMNTEAFF.

This clonotype came up a few times. The rearrangement uses TRBV10-3 and TRBJ1-2; 8 bases align to TRBD1. Germline values: CDR1 ENHRY, CDR2 SYGVKD. The CDR3 is made up of 13 amino acids. V trimming: 8 bases; J trimming: 8 bases; junction bases outside the gene matches: 10. The CDR3 region is CAIGKTGEDGYTF. The CDR3 DNA is TGTGCCATCGGGAAGACAGGGGAAGACGGCTACACCTTC.

V usage is TRBV7-6 and J usage is TRBJ1-2; possibly TRBD1 for D (5 bases). Trimming took off 1 base at V and 3 bases at J, with 15 bases between the two ends. Germline assignment: CDR1 SGHVS and CDR2 FNYEAQ. The CDR3 contains 16 residues. CDR3 protein: CASSLGTGTFDYGYTF. As DNA, the CDR3 is TGTGCCAGCAGCTTAGGGACCGGGACGTTCGACTATGGCTACACCTTC.

This clonotype has a count of ten or more. This rearrangement joins TRBV20-1 to TRBJ2-1, with 10 bases lining up with TRBD2. J was trimmed by 8 bases and V by 5 bases; bases with no gene match: 12. The length of the CDR3 is 15 residues. Germline V gives CDR1 DFQATT, CDR2 SNEGSKA (reference sequence). The CDR3 sequence is CSALVLAGVSDEQFF. In nucleotides, the CDR3 is TGCAGTGCTCTAGTCCTAGCGGGGGTAAGCGATGAGCAGTTCTTC.

The chain is built from TRBV6-5 and TRBJ1-3; D unresolved. CDR3 length equals 17 residues. From germline, CDR1 is MNHEY and CDR2 SVGAGI. The ends were cut back, 0 bases at V and 4 bases at J, with 16 bases in the middle. CDR3 DNA sequence: TGTGCCAGCAGTTACTCGGGAACGACTATGGGGGGAAACACCATATATTTT. Its translation: CASSYSGTTMGGNTIYF.

This clonotype was found a few times. This chain connects TRBV6-5 to TRBJ2-7; 8 nucleotides agree with TRBD2. The CDR3 loop spans 14 amino acids. The V gene's germline CDR1 is MNHEY and CDR2 SVGAGI. V lost 2 bases to trimming and J lost 2 bases; unmatched junction nucleotides: 2. CDR3 DNA sequence: TGTGCCAGCAGTTACGGCGGGAGGACCTACGAGCAGTACTTC. Translating it yields CASSYGGRTYEQYF.

The table lists this clonotype with a few counts. The rearrangement joins TRBV5-1 to TRBJ1-1; D gene ambiguous. Between the trimmed V and J ends, which lost 0 bases and 5 bases, there was a span of 8 bases. CDR3 length: 13 residues. Germline V gives CDR1 SGHRS, CDR2 YFSETQ. The CDR3 here is CASSLAWLTEAFF. CDR3 nucleotide sequence: TGCGCCAGCAGCTTGGCCTGGCTGACTGAAGCTTTCTTT.

This clonotype was detected only a few times. This chain joins TRBV12-3 or TRBV12-4 and TRBJ2-7; D is ambiguous. The CDR3 contains 13 residues. Trimming took 6 bases from V and 4 from J, leaving 13 bases between them. The chain's CDR3 is CASSFGNFYEQYF. Here the CDR3 DNA reads TGTGCCAGCAGCTTCGGAAACTTTTACGAGCAGTACTTC.

This clonotype was observed a handful of times. The V gene is TRBV20-1, the J gene TRBJ2-1; 8 bases agree with TRBD2. Germline V gene data show CDR1 as DFQATT and CDR2 as SNEGSKA (reference sequence). Losses at the gene ends were 4 bases for V and 8 bases for J; bases not matched to a gene: 10. The CDR3 runs to 14 residues. CDR3 nucleotide sequence: TGCAGTGCTATCCGGGGACTAGTCCGCGATGAGCAGTTCTTC. Protein: CSAIRGLVRDEQFF.

The V and J genes are TRBV6-2 or TRBV6-3 and TRBJ2-1; 8 nucleotides line up with TRBD2. The CDR3 contains 16 residues. Looked up from germline, CDR1 is MNHEY and CDR2 is SVGEGT. V shed 0 bases, J shed 0 bases, and the junction held 1 base outside the gene matches. The chain's CDR3 is CASSYSSGSSYNEQFF. In DNA form, the CDR3 reads TGTGCCAGCAGTTACTCGAGCGGGAGCTCCTACAATGAGCAGTTCTTC.

The sample holds a few counts of this clonotype. This chain connects TRBV20-1 to TRBJ2-7; TRBD2 matches 7 bases. The CDR3 contains 11 residues. CDR1 is DFQATT and CDR2 is SNEGSKA in the germline V gene (reference sequence). V shed 5 bases, J shed 2 bases, and the junction held 0 bases outside the gene matches. In DNA form, the CDR3 reads TGCAGTGCTCTAGCGGCCTACGAGCAGTACTTC. Amino acids: CSALAAYEQYF.

The chain carries TRBV3-1 and TRBJ2-2; no firm D call. Germline values: CDR1 LGHDT, CDR2 YNNKEL (reference sequence). This CDR3 contains 16 residues. Trimming pared 1 base from V and 3 bases from J, leaving 12 bases between. CDR3: CASSQAHASDTGELFF. The CDR3 DNA sequence: TGTGCCAGCAGCCAAGCCCATGCCTCCGACACCGGGGAGCTGTTTTTT.

This clonotype came up a few times. The rearrangement joins TRBV6-5 to TRBJ2-7; TRBD1 is a possible D gene (6 bases). Germline V gene lookup returns CDR1 MNHEY and CDR2 SVGAGI. This CDR3 contains 11 residues. Trimming took 5 bases from V and 9 from J, leaving 11 bases between them. The CDR3 region has the DNA TGTGCCAGCAGTCACCAGGGGAGGCAGTACTTC. It encodes CASSHQGRQYF.

The chain couples TRBV5-1 to TRBJ2-1, with 11 positions matching TRBD2. CDR1 and CDR2 from the germline V gene are SGHRS and YFSETQ. Trimming removed 3 bases from V and 6 bases from J; junction bases left unmatched: 8. The CDR3 extends over 16 amino acids. CDR3 in amino acids: CASSSDSGRAGNEQFF. The CDR3 DNA sequence: TGCGCCAGCAGCTCGGATAGCGGGAGGGCCGGCAATGAGCAGTTCTTC.

The V gene is TRBV6-1, the J gene TRBJ2-7; D gene unclear. Germline V lookup: CDR1 MNHNS, CDR2 SASEGT. The CDR3 length is 16 residues. V gave up 6 bases and J gave up 0 bases, with 18 bases separating them. The chain's CDR3 is CASRPTFGSSSYEQYF. CDR3 bases: TGTGCCAGCAGGCCTACCTTCGGATCGAGCTCCTACGAGCAGTACTTC.

This clonotype was found a few times. The chain combines TRBV15 with TRBJ2-1; D remains ambiguous. This CDR3 comprises 15 residues. Germline CDR1 and CDR2: LNHNV and YYDKDF (reference sequence). V was cut by 0 bases and J by 10 bases, with 16 bases left in between. CDR3 coding DNA: TGTGCCACCAGCAGAGATCGCCTAGTAACAATCGAGCAGTTCTTC. It translates to CATSRDRLVTIEQFF.

CDR3: CAISGGGADTQYF. Here the CDR3 DNA reads TGTGCCATCAGTGGCGGGGGTGCGGATACGCAGTATTTT. The V gene is TRBV10-3, the J gene TRBJ2-3; TRBD2 matches at 7 bases. CDR1 and CDR2 from the germline V gene are ENHRY and SYGVKD. This CDR3 is built from 13 residues. With V trimmed by 4 bases and J by 6 bases, 4 bases remained unmatched.

This rearrangement joins TRBV11-2 to TRBJ2-2, with 7 bases aligning to TRBD2. The CDR3 covers 13 residues. CDR1 is SGHAT, CDR2 FQNNGV, per germline. V gave up 5 bases and J gave up 5 bases; unmatched junction bases: 2. CDR3 nucleotide sequence: TGTGCCAGCAGCGCGGGAGAAACCGGGGAGCTGTTTTTT. Residues: CASSAGETGELFF.